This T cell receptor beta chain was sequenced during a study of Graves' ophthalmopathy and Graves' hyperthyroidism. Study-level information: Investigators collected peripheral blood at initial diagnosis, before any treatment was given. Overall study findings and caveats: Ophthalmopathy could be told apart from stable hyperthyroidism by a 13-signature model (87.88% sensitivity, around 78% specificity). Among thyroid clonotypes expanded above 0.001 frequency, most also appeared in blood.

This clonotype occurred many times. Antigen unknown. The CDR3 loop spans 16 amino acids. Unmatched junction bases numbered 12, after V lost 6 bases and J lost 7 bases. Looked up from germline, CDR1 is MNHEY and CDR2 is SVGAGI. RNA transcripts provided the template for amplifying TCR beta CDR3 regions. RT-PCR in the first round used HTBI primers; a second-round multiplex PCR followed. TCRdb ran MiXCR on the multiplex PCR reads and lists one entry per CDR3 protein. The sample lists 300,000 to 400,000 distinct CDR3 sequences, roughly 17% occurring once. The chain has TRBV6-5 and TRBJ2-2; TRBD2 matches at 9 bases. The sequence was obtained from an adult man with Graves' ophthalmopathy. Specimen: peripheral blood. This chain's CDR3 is CASSHGSSGNFGELFF. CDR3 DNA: TGTGCCAGCAGCCACGGGTCTAGCGGGAACTTCGGGGAGCTGTTTTTT.